The present TCR beta chain was sequenced within a study of T cells in localized non-small cell lung cancer. This clone was recorded only once. Its antigen is undetermined. The protocol was immunoSEQ multiplex PCR, while the TCRdb copy is restricted to in-frame clones and leaves out a portion. The sample records fewer than 15,000 clones, 84% being singletons. V lost 0 bases to trimming and J lost 8 bases, with 4 bases between them. The germline CDR1 and CDR2 sequences are ENHRY and SYGVKD. The CDR3 runs 11 residues. The study's findings and limits: Turning up in adjacent lung were a median approximately 50 of the top 100 tumor clones. Adjacent uninvolved lung tissue had the highest T cell clonality, exceeding tumor. Since sequencing was restricted to only one region of the tumor, intratumor heterogeneity remains a possibility. With higher T cell density in blood came longer overall survival.

This sequence originates from a male donor at least 60 years old with stage I squamous cell lung carcinoma. The material sequenced was peripheral blood, taken before any cancer treatment. The V gene is TRBV10-3, the J gene TRBJ1-2, with no clear D. This chain's CDR3 is CAISESWGYTF. DNA for the CDR3: TGTGCCATCAGTGAGTCCTGGGGCTACACCTTC.